This T cell receptor (beta chain) is drawn from a study of blood T cell repertoires in COVID-19. Looking at the study overall: Acute and convalescent COVID-19 specimens originated in the United States, Italy and Spain.

In the source study's methods: Amplification of reference gene primers provided the estimated nucleated cell counts. The assay was immunoSEQ multiplex PCR, and TCRdb's table has in-frame clones only and misses some. V and J calls and clone size are given by that table; D and trimming were obtained from the DNA. The sample holds about 140,000 clones; less than 90% are singletons and the top ten take approximately 9%. Sequenced input: peripheral blood. The source of this sequence is a man aged 25 to 45 with COVID-19, enrolled during active disease.

The CDR3 loop reads CASSVASLNNEQFF. The CDR3 nucleotides read TGTGCCAGCAGCGTAGCAAGCCTCAACAATGAGCAGTTCTTC. The rearrangement joins TRBV9 to TRBJ2-1; unclear D gene. CDR1 is SGDLS and CDR2 is YYNGEE in the germline V gene. The CDR3 has 14 amino acids. Trimming removed 0 bases at V and 5 bases at J, with 9 bases between.